Each of the 7 T cell receptor beta chains below was sequenced from the same sample in a study of cytomegalovirus exposure and HLA in healthy donors. The PCR employed 60 Vbeta primers together with 13 Jbeta primers. Data came from immunoSEQ multiplex PCR; TCRdb stores just in-frame clones and leaves some out. The sample holds 87,000 or so clones, around 8% seen once. The specimen sequenced was PBMCs. These receptors were taken from a man aged 50 to 60 in good health and CMV-seronegative.

This clone was recorded many times. J is TRBJ1-5 and V is TRBV2; 8 positions agree with TRBD1. Losses at the gene ends were 4 bases for V and 3 bases for J; bases not matched to a gene: 5. This CDR3 has 15 residues. Germline CDR1 reads SNHLY; CDR2 reads FYNNEI. The CDR3: CASSGTGNANQPQHF. In DNA, the CDR3 is TGTGCCAGCAGTGGGACAGGGAACGCCAATCAGCCCCAGCATTTT.

The sample holds a few counts of this clone. The V call is TRBV28, the J call TRBJ2-3; TRBD1 agrees at 7 bases. CDR1 and CDR2 (germline): MDHEN, SYDVKM. J lost 2 bases, V lost 7 bases, and 12 bases had no gene match. The CDR3 sequence is 16 residues long. CDR3 nucleotide sequence: TGTGCCAGCAAACGCACTGGGACAGCATTCACAGATACGCAGTATTTT. Protein sequence: CASKRTGTAFTDTQYF.

This clone has more than one count but fewer than ten. This chain links TRBV29-1 with TRBJ2-1, with 12 bases matching TRBD2. Germline CDR1 and CDR2: SQVTM and ANQGSEA. The CDR3 consists of 15 residues. After removal of 3 bases from V and 5 bases from J, the junction contained 5 bases not matched to a gene. The CDR3 reads CSVDSSGRADNEQFF. The CDR3 nucleotides are TGCAGCGTTGATTCTAGCGGGAGGGCCGACAATGAGCAGTTCTTC.

The chain combines TRBV5-5 with TRBJ2-5, with 9 bases fitting TRBD1. Germline values: CDR1 SGHKS, CDR2 YYEKEE (reference sequence). The CDR3 has 15 residues. Trimming removed 4 bases from V and 0 bases from J; junction bases left unmatched: 4. CDR3 loop: CASSGGTGYQETQYF. CDR3 DNA sequence: TGTGCCAGCAGCGGGGGGACAGGGTACCAAGAGACCCAGTACTTC.

This sequence joins TRBV7-2 and TRBJ2-1; 10 bases map to TRBD2. The CDR3 covers 14 residues. Germline assignment: CDR1 SGHTA and CDR2 FQGNSA. J was trimmed by 7 bases and V by 2 bases; bases with no gene match: 2. CDR3 region: CASSLKLAGNEQFF. The CDR3, as DNA: TGTGCCAGCAGCTTAAAACTAGCGGGAAATGAGCAGTTCTTC. The full variable domain, its missing parts supplied by reference TRBV7-2 and TRBJ2-1, is GAGVSQSPSNKVTEKGKDVELRCDPISGHTALYWYRQSLGQGLEFLIYFQGNSAPDKSGLPSDRFSAERTGGSVSTLTIQRTQQEDSAVYLCASSLKLAGNEQFFGPGTRLTVL.

This clone has just a few counts. The chain has TRBV7-6 and TRBJ2-5; D gene uncertain. TRBJ2-7 explains the end of the DNA better; the J call may be wrong. The CDR3 spans 14 residues. CDR1 and CDR2 from the germline V gene are SGHVS and FNYEAQ. Here the CDR3 DNA reads TGTGCCAGCAGCTTAGAAGCATCCCTCAGCGAGCAGTACTTC. Residues: CASSLEASLSEQYF.

The V and J genes are TRBV7-3 and TRBJ2-1, with D possibly matching TRBD2 (7 bases). CDR3 length equals 15 residues. The V end was cut by 3 bases, the J end by 10 bases, with 19 bases between. Germline V gene lookup returns CDR1 SGHTA and CDR2 FQGTGA. This chain's CDR3 is CASSLRGGAGEEQFF. The CDR3 region has the DNA TGTGCCAGCAGCTTGAGGGGGGGGGCAGGAGAAGAGCAGTTCTTC.